The 24 T cell receptor beta chains below were found in one sample sequenced in a study of blood T cell repertoires in COVID-19. TCRdb keeps only in-frame clones here, not all; method: immunoSEQ multiplex PCR. The sample yields fewer than 450,000 clones, over 75% seen once. Sample: PBMCs or T cells enriched from blood (not recorded which). These receptors all come from a woman between 40 and 50 years old with acute COVID-19.

V usage is TRBV15 and J usage is TRBJ2-7; possibly TRBD2 for D (6 bases). The CDR3 extends over 17 amino acids. From germline, CDR1 is LNHNV and CDR2 YYDKDF (reference sequence). V lost 0 bases, J lost 5 bases, and 20 bases lay in between. The CDR3, as DNA: TGTGCCACCAGCAGAGACAAGACTAGGCGGGCCGGCCACGAGCAGTACTTC. Encoded protein: CATSRDKTRRAGHEQYF.

The chain links TRBV5-1 to TRBJ2-2; 8 nucleotides align to TRBD1. The germline gives CDR1 SGHRS, CDR2 YFSETQ. V lost 2 bases to trimming and J lost 7 bases; unmatched junction nucleotides: 10. The CDR3 spans 16 residues. As DNA, the CDR3 is TGCGCCAGCAGCTTAACGGGGACAGGCGTCCACGGGGAGCTGTTTTTT. This encodes CASSLTGTGVHGELFF.

The rearrangement joins TRBV11-2 to TRBJ2-2, with D perhaps matching TRBD2 (6 bases). The CDR3 is made up of 19 amino acids. The germline gives CDR1 SGHAT, CDR2 FQNNGV. The V gene lost 2 bases and the J gene lost 4 bases, with 23 bases spanning the gap. The CDR3 is CASSLPNSVRRGGTGELFF. CDR3 nucleotide sequence: TGTGCCAGCAGCTTACCCAATTCGGTGAGGCGGGGCGGCACCGGGGAGCTGTTTTTT.

This clone has a single count. This sequence joins TRBV18 and TRBJ1-4; 8 bases are a match to TRBD1. The CDR3 covers 16 residues. Looked up from germline, CDR1 is KGHSH and CDR2 is LQKENI. V shed 4 bases and J 7 bases; nucleotides not matched to a gene: 11. The DNA for the CDR3 is TGTGCCAGCTCACAAAACCCAGGGGGCATTGGTGAAAAACTGTTTTTT. This sequence encodes CASSQNPGGIGEKLFF.

The rearrangement links TRBV30 to TRBJ2-1; TRBD2 matches 7 bases. Germline CDR1 is GTSNPN and CDR2 is SVGIG (reference sequence). The CDR3 sequence is 13 residues long. J was trimmed by 6 bases and V by 1 base; bases with no gene match: 3. CDR3 DNA sequence: TGTGCCTGGAGTGCTGGGGGGGTCAATGAGCAGTTCTTC. Residues: CAWSAGGVNEQFF.

V and J are TRBV7-2 and TRBJ1-5; D gene ambiguous. Trimming took off 1 base at V and 4 bases at J, with 11 bases between the two ends. Germline V gives CDR1 SGHTA, CDR2 FQGNSA. This CDR3 is 15 amino acids long. The CDR3 coding sequence is TGTGCCAGCAGCTTAGGTGTAAATCGGAATCAGCCCCAGCATTTT. As protein: CASSLGVNRNQPQHF. Full variable domain (rest looked up from reference TRBV7-2 and TRBJ1-5): GAGVSQSPSNKVTEKGKDVELRCDPISGHTALYWYRQSLGQGLEFLIYFQGNSAPDKSGLPSDRFSAERTGGSVSTLTIQRTQQEDSAVYLCASSLGVNRNQPQHFGDGTRLSIL.

This sequence joins TRBV12-3 or TRBV12-4 and TRBJ2-1; D unresolved. The CDR3 runs to 13 residues. The ends were cut back, 6 bases at V and 6 bases at J, with 12 bases in the middle. The CDR3 DNA is TGTGCCAGCAGCCCCATCCCGGGCAATGAGCAGTTCTTC. Amino acids: CASSPIPGNEQFF.

The rearrangement uses TRBV7-9 and TRBJ1-2; D gene unclear. Trimming cost V 1 base and J 0 bases, with 6 bases left between them. The CDR3 is 14 residues long. Germline V gene lookup returns CDR1 SEHNR and CDR2 FQNEAQ (reference sequence). In DNA, the CDR3 is TGTGCCAGCAGCTTAGGAGTAGCTAACTATGGCTACACCTTC. The encoded protein is CASSLGVANYGYTF.

The chain has TRBV24-1 and TRBJ1-2; 7 bases match TRBD1. J was trimmed by 4 bases and V by 3 bases; bases with no gene match: 10. The CDR3 is made up of 16 amino acids. Germline CDR1 is KGHDR and CDR2 is SFDVKD. CDR3 loop: CATSDDTGAFPYGYTF. The CDR3 nucleotides are TGTGCCACCAGTGATGATACAGGGGCGTTTCCCTATGGCTACACCTTC.

This chain uses TRBV4-1 with TRBJ2-7, with a tentative D call TRBD2 (6 bases). Per the germline V gene, CDR1 is MGHRA and CDR2 is YSYEKL. The ends were cut back, 2 bases at V and 3 bases at J, with 14 bases in the middle. There are 15 residues in the CDR3. The CDR3 sequence: CASSQNWRGYYEQYF. As DNA, the CDR3 is TGCGCCAGCAGCCAAAATTGGAGGGGCTACTACGAGCAGTACTTC.

A single count supports this clone. This chain uses TRBV11-3 with TRBJ2-2, with 9 bases identical to TRBD1. This CDR3 contains 15 residues. CDR1 and CDR2 from the germline V gene are SGHNT and YENEEA. J lost 2 bases, V lost 5 bases, and 3 bases had no gene match. The CDR3 sequence: CASSQGQGNTGELFF. In DNA, the CDR3 is TGTGCCAGCAGCCAGGGACAGGGTAACACCGGGGAGCTGTTTTTT.

This chain connects TRBV24-1 to TRBJ1-1, with 9 bases lining up with TRBD1. V was pared by 4 bases and J by 5 bases, with 4 bases of the junction left unmatched. In germline, CDR1 is KGHDR, CDR2 SFDVKD. This CDR3 region has 14 residues. CDR3 in amino acids: CATSDPDRGTEAFF. CDR3 nucleotides: TGTGCCACCAGTGACCCGGACAGGGGAACTGAAGCTTTCTTT.

For this clone: The sample holds other DNA sequences that translate to the same CDR3. This chain connects TRBV10-3 to TRBJ1-1; TRBD1 agrees at 9 bases. The trim removed 5 bases at V and 4 bases at J, leaving 2 bases unmatched. This CDR3 has 13 amino acids. Germline V gene sequence: CDR1 ENHRY, CDR2 SYGVKD. This CDR3 is CAISPDRGTEAFF. CDR3 DNA sequence: TGTGCCATCAGTCCGGACAGGGGCACTGAAGCTTTCTTT.

The chain joins TRBV2 to TRBJ2-3; TRBD1 might be the D (6 bases). The CDR3 loop spans 14 amino acids. Trimming left V 5 bases short and J 3 bases short, with 12 bases between. From germline, CDR1 is SNHLY and CDR2 FYNNEI. The CDR3: CASSHRQVTDTQYF. The CDR3 nucleotides read TGTGCCAGCAGTCACCGACAGGTGACAGATACGCAGTATTTT. Full variable domain (missing parts from reference TRBV2 and TRBJ2-3): EPEVTQTPSHQVTQMGQEVILRCVPISNHLYFYWYRQILGQKVEFLVSFYNNEISEKSEIFDDQFSVERPDGSNFTLKIRSTKLEDSAMYFCASSHRQVTDTQYFGPGTRLTVL.

The gene calls are TRBV7-6 and TRBJ2-3; TRBD2 agrees at 10 bases. V lost 2 bases and J lost 2; bases outside the gene matches: 4. Germline CDR1 SGHVS, CDR2 FNYEAQ. The CDR3 totals 16 residues. The chain's CDR3 is CASSLLAGDYTDTQYF. Written as DNA, the CDR3 is TGTGCCAGCAGCTTACTAGCGGGGGACTACACAGATACGCAGTATTTT. Combining the CDR3 with reference TRBV7-6 and TRBJ2-3 gives the whole variable domain GAGVSQSPRYKVTKRGQDVALRCDPISGHVSLYWYRQALGQGPEFLTYFNYEAQQDKSGLPNDRFSAERPEGSISTLTIQRTEQRDSAMYRCASSLLAGDYTDTQYFGPGTRLTVL.

V usage is TRBV19 and J usage is TRBJ1-5; D is uncertain. The V end was cut by 5 bases, the J end by 7 bases, with 15 bases between. The CDR3 has 14 amino acids. Germline assignment: CDR1 LNHDA and CDR2 SQIVND (reference sequence). The CDR3 sequence: CASSWVPEGQPQHF. The CDR3 nucleotides read TGTGCCAGTAGTTGGGTCCCCGAGGGACAGCCCCAGCATTTT.

The chain has TRBV6-6 and TRBJ2-2; a weak D match, TRBD1 (6 bases). Germline V gene lookup returns CDR1 MNHNY and CDR2 SVGAGI (reference sequence). Trimming took 7 bases from V and 1 from J, leaving 10 bases between them. This CDR3 is 14 amino acids long. As DNA, the CDR3 is TGTGCCAGCACACTGACAGGGAACACCGGGGAGCTGTTTTTT. Its protein product is CASTLTGNTGELFF.

This clone is a singleton in its sample. The rearrangement links TRBV11-3 to TRBJ2-5; 7 bases match TRBD1. CDR1 and CDR2 (germline): SGHNT, YENEEA. The CDR3 totals 14 residues. J lost 5 bases, V lost 5 bases, and 8 bases had no gene match. CDR3 residues: CASSQRQGTETQYF. CDR3 DNA: TGTGCCAGCAGCCAGCGACAGGGAACGGAGACCCAGTACTTC.

With regard to this clone: In the same sample, other DNA sequences code for this CDR3. The genes are TRBV5-1 and TRBJ1-1; possibly TRBD1 for D (5 bases). Between the trimmed V and J ends, which lost 0 bases and 3 bases, there was a span of 6 bases. Germline assignment: CDR1 SGHRS and CDR2 YFSETQ. This CDR3 spans 13 amino acids. CDR3 nucleotides: TGCGCCAGCAGCTTGGTAGGGGACACTGAAGCTTTCTTT. The encoded protein is CASSLVGDTEAFF.

The rearrangement joins TRBV19 to TRBJ1-6; 7 bases are a match to TRBD1. After removal of 4 bases from V and 8 bases from J, the junction contained 8 bases not matched to a gene. Germline CDR1 is LNHDA and CDR2 is SQIVND (reference sequence). This CDR3 comprises 15 residues. The DNA of the CDR3 is TGTGCCAGTAGTACCCAGACAGGGTGGGATTCACCCCTCCACTTT. This codes for CASSTQTGWDSPLHF.

The chain combines TRBV28 with TRBJ1-1; D is perhaps TRBD1 (5 bases). In germline, CDR1 is MDHEN, CDR2 SYDVKM. The CDR3 is 15 amino acids. Trimming shortened V by 8 bases and J by 1 base, and 17 bases separated the two germline ends. The CDR3 nucleotides read TGTGCCAGCCTTAGAGCGGGGGTCGCGAACACTGAAGCTTTCTTT. This encodes CASLRAGVANTEAFF. Variable domain in full (rest from reference TRBV28 and TRBJ1-1): DVKVTQSSRYLVKRTGEKVFLECVQDMDHENMFWYRQDPGLGLRLIYFSYDVKMKEKGDIPEGYSVSREKKERFSLILESASTNQTSMYLCASLRAGVANTEAFFGQGTRLTVV.

This rearrangement joins TRBV18 to TRBJ1-3; 8 nucleotides match TRBD1. V lost 5 bases, J lost 4 bases, and 10 bases stayed unmatched. Germline CDR1 KGHSH, CDR2 LQKENI. The CDR3 spans 16 residues. CDR3 coding DNA: TGTGCCAGCTCAACTCAAGGACAGGGACTGGGAAACACCATATATTTT. This translates into CASSTQGQGLGNTIYF.

A remark on this clone: A read error may account for a junction end that differs from germline. This chain uses TRBV4-1 with TRBJ1-4; weak D call: TRBD1 (5 bases). The CDR3 extends over 15 amino acids. Germline-derived CDR1 and CDR2 are MGHRA and YSYEKL. The CDR3: CPSSQDSGGGEKLFF. The CDR3 DNA is TGCCCCAGCAGCCAAGATTCGGGGGGGGGTGAAAAACTGTTTTTT.

V gene TRBV20-1 combines with J gene TRBJ2-2, with D uncertain. Looked up from germline, CDR1 is DFQATT and CDR2 is SNEGSKA (reference sequence). Trimming removed 3 bases from V and 2 bases from J, with 10 bases in between. The CDR3 runs to 14 residues. CDR3 loop: CSASSGFNTGELFF. In DNA, the CDR3 is TGCAGTGCTAGTTCCGGGTTTAACACCGGGGAGCTGTTTTTT.